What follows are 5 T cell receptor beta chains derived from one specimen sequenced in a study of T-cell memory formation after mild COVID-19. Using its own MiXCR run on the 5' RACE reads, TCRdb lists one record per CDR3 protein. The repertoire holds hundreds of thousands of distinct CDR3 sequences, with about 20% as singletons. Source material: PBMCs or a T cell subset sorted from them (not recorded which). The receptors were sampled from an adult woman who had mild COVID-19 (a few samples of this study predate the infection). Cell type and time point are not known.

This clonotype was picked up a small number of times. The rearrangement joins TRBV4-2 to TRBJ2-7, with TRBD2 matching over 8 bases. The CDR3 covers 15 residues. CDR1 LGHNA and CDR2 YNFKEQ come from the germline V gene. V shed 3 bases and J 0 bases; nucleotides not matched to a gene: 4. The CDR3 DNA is TGTGCCAGCAGCCAGTTTAGCGGGGTCTCCTACGAGCAGTACTTC. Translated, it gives CASSQFSGVSYEQYF.

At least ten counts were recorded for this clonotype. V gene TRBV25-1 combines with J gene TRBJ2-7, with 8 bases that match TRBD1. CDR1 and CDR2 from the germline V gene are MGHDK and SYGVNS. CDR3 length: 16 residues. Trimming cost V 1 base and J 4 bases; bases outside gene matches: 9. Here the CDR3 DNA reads TGTGCCAGCAGTGAATTGCTAGGACAGGGTGGATACGAGCAGTACTTC. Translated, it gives CASSELLGQGGYEQYF.

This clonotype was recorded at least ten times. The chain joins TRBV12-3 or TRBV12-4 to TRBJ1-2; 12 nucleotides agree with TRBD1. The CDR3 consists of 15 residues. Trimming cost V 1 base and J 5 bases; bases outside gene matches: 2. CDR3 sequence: CASSLGDRGPYGYTF. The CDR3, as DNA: TGTGCCAGCAGTTTAGGGGACAGGGGGCCGTATGGCTACACCTTC.

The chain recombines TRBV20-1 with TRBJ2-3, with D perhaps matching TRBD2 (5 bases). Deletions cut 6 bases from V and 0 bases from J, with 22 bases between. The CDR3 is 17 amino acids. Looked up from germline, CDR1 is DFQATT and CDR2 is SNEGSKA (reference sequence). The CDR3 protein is CSATLNSGSLSTDTQYF. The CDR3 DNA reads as TGCAGTGCGACTCTTAACTCGGGGAGCCTAAGCACAGATACGCAGTATTTT.

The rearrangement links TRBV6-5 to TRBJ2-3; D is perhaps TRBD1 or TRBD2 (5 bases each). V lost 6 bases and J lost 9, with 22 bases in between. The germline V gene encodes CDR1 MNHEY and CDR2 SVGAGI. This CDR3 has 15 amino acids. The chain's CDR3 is CASSHTGTGIGTQYF. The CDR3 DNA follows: TGTGCCAGCAGCCACACCGGGACGGGCATAGGGACGCAGTATTTT.